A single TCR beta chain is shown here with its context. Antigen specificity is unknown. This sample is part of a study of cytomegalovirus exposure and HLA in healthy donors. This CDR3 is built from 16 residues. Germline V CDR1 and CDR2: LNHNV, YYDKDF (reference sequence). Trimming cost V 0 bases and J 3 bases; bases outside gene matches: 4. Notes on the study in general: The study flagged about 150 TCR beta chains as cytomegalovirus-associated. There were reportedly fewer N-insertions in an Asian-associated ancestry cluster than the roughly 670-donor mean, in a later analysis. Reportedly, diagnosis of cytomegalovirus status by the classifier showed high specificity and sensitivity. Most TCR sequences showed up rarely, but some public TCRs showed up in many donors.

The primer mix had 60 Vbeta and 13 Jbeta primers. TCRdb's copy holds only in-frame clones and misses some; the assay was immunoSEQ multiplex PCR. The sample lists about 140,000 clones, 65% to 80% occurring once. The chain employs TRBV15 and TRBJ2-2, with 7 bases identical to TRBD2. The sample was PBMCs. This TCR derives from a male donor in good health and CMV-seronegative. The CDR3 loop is CATSRDRAGDTGELFF. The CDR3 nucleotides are TGTGCCACCAGCAGAGACAGGGCGGGAGACACCGGGGAGCTGTTTTTT.